A single TCR beta chain is shown here with its context. The record originates from a study of T cells in Graves' hyperthyroidism and ophthalmopathy. Study-wide context: Specimen type is peripheral blood, collected at initial diagnosis prior to any treatment.

This CDR3 spans 15 amino acids. Unmatched junction bases numbered 6, after V lost 1 base and J lost 4 bases. The V gene's germline CDR1 is SGHVS and CDR2 FNYEAQ. The investigators amplified TCR beta CDR3 regions from RNA transcripts. TCR CDR3 underwent first-round RT-PCR with the HTBI primer set. TCRdb analysed the multiplex PCR reads with MiXCR anew, one entry per CDR3 protein. The table shows about 400,000 distinct CDR3 sequences, with 13% to 15% occurring only once. In making diagnoses, clinical symptoms, serum thyroxine and TRAb, thyroid ultrasound and orbital computed tomography were all used. Sequencing was performed on blood. This receptor was identified in a woman aged 55-69 years with Graves' ophthalmopathy. This chain links TRBV7-6 with TRBJ2-5; 7 nucleotides agree with TRBD1. CDR3 residues: CASSLGGKGAETQYF. CDR3 nucleotides: TGTGCCAGCAGCTTAGGGGGAAAGGGGGCAGAGACCCAGTACTTC.